This T cell receptor beta chain was sequenced in a study of cytomegalovirus exposure and HLA in healthy donors. Details on this clone: Antigen: not known.

Study conclusions and caveats: Within an earlier analysis, most TCR beta V segments proved productive either about 90% or about 30% of the time.

Per germline, CDR1 SNHLY and CDR2 FYNNEI. Trimming pared 4 bases from V and 7 bases from J, leaving 13 bases between. The CDR3 is 14 residues long. The PCR employed 60 Vbeta primers together with 13 Jbeta primers. TCRdb's table, derived via immunoSEQ multiplex PCR, lists solely in-frame clones and lacks some. The data hold 150,000 to 200,000 clones, with more than 65% observed a single time. The genes are TRBV2 and TRBJ1-4, with D unclear. The sequence came from a man aged 18-30 years in good health and CMV-seropositive. The sequenced material came from PBMCs. The CDR3 region is CASSVGVESEKLFF. The CDR3 DNA follows: TGTGCCAGCAGTGTCGGGGTCGAGAGTGAAAAACTGTTTTTT.